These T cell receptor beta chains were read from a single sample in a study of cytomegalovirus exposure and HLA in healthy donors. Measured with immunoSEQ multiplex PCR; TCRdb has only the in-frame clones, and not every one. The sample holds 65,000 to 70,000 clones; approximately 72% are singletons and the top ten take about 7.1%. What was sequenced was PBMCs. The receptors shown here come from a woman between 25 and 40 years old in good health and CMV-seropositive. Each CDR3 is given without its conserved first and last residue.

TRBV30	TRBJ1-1	AWSSWGGRNTEAF
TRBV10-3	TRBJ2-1	AISAREGGEQF
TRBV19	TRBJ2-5	ASTGTWPGEQTQY
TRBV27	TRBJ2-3	ASSQGQGQRDSDTQY
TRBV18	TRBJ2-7	ASSPRGGYEQY
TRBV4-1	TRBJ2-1	ASSQSGLAGHNEQF
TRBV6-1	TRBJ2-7	ASSALFGGSYEQY
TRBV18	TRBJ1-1	ASSPVDTTAF
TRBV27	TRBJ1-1	ASSLSRTGLGTEAF
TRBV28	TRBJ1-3	ASSFRGVGNTIY
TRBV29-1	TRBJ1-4	SVAVGGREKLF
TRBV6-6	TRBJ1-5	ASSYSTGTGDQPQH
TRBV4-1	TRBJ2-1	ASSQDRLAGGVVYNEQF
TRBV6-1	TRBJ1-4	ASNQGINEKLF
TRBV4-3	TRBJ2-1	ASSQGTGGPNEQF
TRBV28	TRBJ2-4	ASSFTDKNIQY
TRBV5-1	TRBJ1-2	ASSQESPGTGLWNGYT
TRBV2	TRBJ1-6	ASSEGDSPYSPLH
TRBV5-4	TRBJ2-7	ASSFSGRVDEQY
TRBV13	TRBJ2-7	ASSLGGTSVNEQY
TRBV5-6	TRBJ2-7	ASSRGTSGSHEQY
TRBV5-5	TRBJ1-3	ASSLAKGTGISGNTIY
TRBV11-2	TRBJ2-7	ASSPRTSGSPYEQY
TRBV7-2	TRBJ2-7	ASSLDPAAPSYEQY
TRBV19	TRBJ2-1	ASSSRLAGQF
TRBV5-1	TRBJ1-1	ASSRGLTNTEAF
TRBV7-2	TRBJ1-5	ASSSGQGNQPQH
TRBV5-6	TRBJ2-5	ASSLVTEETQY
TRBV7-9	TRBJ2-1	ASSSASGGNEQF
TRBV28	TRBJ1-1	ASSHSERLNTEAF
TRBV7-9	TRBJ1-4	ASSLDRVGKLF
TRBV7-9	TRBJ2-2	ASSLKLAANTGELF
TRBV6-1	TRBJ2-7	ASSEAPGTSYEQY
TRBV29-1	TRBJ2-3	SVGGRLTDTQY
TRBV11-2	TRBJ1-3	ASSLDLPNTIY
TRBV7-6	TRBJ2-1	ASSTRTSGSSEQF
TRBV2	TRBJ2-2	ASTPLGQNTGELF
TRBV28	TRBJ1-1	ASSLWTGPLNTEAF
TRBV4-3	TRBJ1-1	ASSQGWGTLKDGTEAF
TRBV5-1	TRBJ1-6	ASSTRQGGNSPLH
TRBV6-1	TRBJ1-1	ASSGFTEAF
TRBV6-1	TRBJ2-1	ASSDLGASYNEQF
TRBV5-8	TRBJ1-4	ASSPGTGNEKLF
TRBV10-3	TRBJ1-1	AISERGNTEAF
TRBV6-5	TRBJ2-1	ATGQNNEQF
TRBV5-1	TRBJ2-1	ASSSSGLAGEQF
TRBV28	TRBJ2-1	ASFHGTTNEQF
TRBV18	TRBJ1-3	ASSPPPDRGIVTNTIY
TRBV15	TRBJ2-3	ATSRALAGGGRDTQY
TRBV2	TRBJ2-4	ASSEVGEVY
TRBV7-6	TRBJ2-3	ASSPRDRSDTQY
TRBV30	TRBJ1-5	AWGQGKGNQPQH
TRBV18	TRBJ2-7	ASSPIPRTGAHEQY
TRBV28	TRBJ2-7	ASSPPGTGHYEQY
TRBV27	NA	ASSLSGLAGDLWSHEQY